The rows below give T cell receptor beta chains drawn from one sample of a study of cytomegalovirus exposure and HLA in healthy donors. The data were produced by immunoSEQ multiplex PCR, yet TCRdb's version contains in-frame clones alone and is incomplete. The sample yields 100,000 to 120,000 clones, roughly three quarters seen once. Sequenced: PBMCs. The receptors were gathered from a man in his forties or fifties in good health and CMV-seronegative. Each CDR3 is given with its conserved first and last residue. Fields, in order: clone size, J gene, D gene, V gene, CDR3 DNA, CDR3 protein. D genes are given only for firm matches. The size field is filled for only some rows; it gives once, few, many or a size class.

few,TRBJ1-2,TRBD1,TRBV5-6,TGTGCCAGCACCCCCCCTTGGGACAGGGGGTCGTATGGCTACACCTTC,CASTPPWDRGSYGYTF
.,TRBJ1-6,TRBD1,TRBV9,TGTGCCAGCAGCCCCCGACAGGGGGGAGGATCACCCCTCCACTTT,CASSPRQGGGSPLHF
.,TRBJ2-7,TRBD1,TRBV27,TGTGCCAGCGGGCTGGACAGGGGGCTATCCTACGAGCAGTACTTC,CASGLDRGLSYEQYF
once,TRBJ1-4,TRBD1,TRBV4-3,TGCGCCAGCAGCCAACAGGGACAGTCAACTAATGAAAAACTGTTTTTT,CASSQQGQSTNEKLFF
once,TRBJ1-1,.,TRBV18,TGTGCCAGCTCACCACTGGATTCGGGGATAACTGAAGCTTTCTTT,CASSPLDSGITEAFF
.,TRBJ2-7,TRBD1,TRBV7-9,TGTGCCAGCAGCCAACAGAGGAGCCGGGACAGGGGGCTCGGGGAGCAGTACTTC,CASSQQRSRDRGLGEQYF
.,TRBJ2-7,TRBD2,TRBV29-1,TGCAGCGTTGAGACTAGCGGTTCCTACGAGCAGTACTTC,CSVETSGSYEQYF
.,TRBJ1-2,TRBD1,TRBV10-1,TGCGCCAGCAGTCCGGACAGGGCCTATGGCTACACCTTC,CASSPDRAYGYTF
.,TRBJ1-1,.,TRBV19,TGTGCCAGTAGTGACAGGAGCTCTAGCAGAAACACTGAAGCTTTCTTT,CASSDRSSSRNTEAFF
few,TRBJ2-6,TRBD1,TRBV28,TGTGCCAGCAGCCCCGGACAGGCTGGGGCCAACGTCCTGACTTTC,CASSPGQAGANVLTF
.,TRBJ2-7,TRBD1,TRBV4-2,TGTGCCAGCAGCCACGAGGGACAGGGGACCTACGAGCAGTACTTC,CASSHEGQGTYEQYF
.,TRBJ1-1,TRBD1,TRBV19,TGTGCCAGTAGTATAATGACAGGGACTGAAGCTTTCTTT,CASSIMTGTEAFF
once,TRBJ1-1,TRBD1,TRBV6-5,TGTGCCAGCGGACAGGCGAACACTGAAGCTTTCTTT,CASGQANTEAFF
.,TRBJ2-6,.,TRBV6-4,TGTGCCAGCAGTGTGGCAGGGGGGTCTGGGGCCAACGTCCTGACTTTC,CASSVAGGSGANVLTF